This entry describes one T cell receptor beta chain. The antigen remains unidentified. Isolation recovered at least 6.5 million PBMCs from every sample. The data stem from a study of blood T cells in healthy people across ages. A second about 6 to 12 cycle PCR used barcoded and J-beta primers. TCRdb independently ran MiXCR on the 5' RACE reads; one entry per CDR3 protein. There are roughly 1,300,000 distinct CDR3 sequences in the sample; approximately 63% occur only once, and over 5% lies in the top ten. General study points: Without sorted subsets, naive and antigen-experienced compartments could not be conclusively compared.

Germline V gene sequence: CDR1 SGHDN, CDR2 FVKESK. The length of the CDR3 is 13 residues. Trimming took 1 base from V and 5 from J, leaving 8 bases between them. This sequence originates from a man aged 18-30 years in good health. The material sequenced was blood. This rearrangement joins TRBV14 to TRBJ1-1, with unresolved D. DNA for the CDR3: TGTGCCAGCAGCCAAGGAGAGAGAACTGAAGCTTTCTTT. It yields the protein CASSQGERTEAFF.